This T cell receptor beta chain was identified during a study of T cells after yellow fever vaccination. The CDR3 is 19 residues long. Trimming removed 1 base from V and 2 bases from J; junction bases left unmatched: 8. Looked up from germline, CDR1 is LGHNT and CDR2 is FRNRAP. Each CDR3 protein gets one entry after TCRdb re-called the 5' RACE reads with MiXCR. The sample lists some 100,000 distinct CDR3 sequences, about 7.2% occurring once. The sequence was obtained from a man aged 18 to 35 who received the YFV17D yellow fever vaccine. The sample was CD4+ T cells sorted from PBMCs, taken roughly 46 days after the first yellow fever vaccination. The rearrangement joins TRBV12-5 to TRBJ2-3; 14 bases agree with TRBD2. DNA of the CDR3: TGTGCTAGTGGTTTGGGACTAGCGGGGGGGGGAACCTACACAGATACGCAGTATTTT. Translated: CASGLGLAGGGTYTDTQYF.